This T cell receptor beta chain was profiled in a study of Tregs in tolerant kidney transplant recipients. The CDR3 loop spans 14 amino acids. Germline-derived CDR1 and CDR2 are SGHTA and FQGNSA. V was pared by 5 bases and J by 7 bases, with 5 bases of the junction left unmatched. The assay was immunoSEQ multiplex PCR, and TCRdb's table has in-frame clones only and misses some. The profile shows some 68,000 clones, around 84% of them singletons. Regarding this clone: Antigen: not known.

Study observations and caveats: Biological reproducibility was not directly addressed, but technical replication error appeared minimal. Validation in larger populations is needed because few patients were studied.

This TCR was sampled from a human donor in good health. Material for sequencing was CD4+ T cells from blood. The chain recombines TRBV7-2 with TRBJ1-4; 9 nucleotides align to TRBD1. CDR3 coding DNA: TGTGCCAGCAGCAGGGACAGGGAGGCTGAAAAACTGTTTTTT. It translates to CASSRDREAEKLFF. The full variable domain, with the rest looked up from reference TRBV7-2 and TRBJ1-4, is GAGVSQSPSNKVTEKGKDVELRCDPISGHTALYWYRQSLGQGLEFLIYFQGNSAPDKSGLPSDRFSAERTGGSVSTLTIQRTQQEDSAVYLCASSRDREAEKLFFGSGTQLSVL.